This T cell receptor (beta chain) was sequenced for a study of T-cell reconstitution after alpha-beta-depleted transplantation in children. The germline V gene has CDR1 SQVTM and CDR2 ANQGSEA. With V trimmed by 2 bases and J by 4 bases, 2 bases remained unmatched. CDR3 size: 13 residues. Using unique molecular identifiers, the investigators prepared the TCRbeta library. MiXCR, run by TCRdb on the PCR reads, gives a single entry per CDR3 protein. The table records around 270,000 distinct CDR3 sequences, roughly a tenth of them present only once. This clonotype was seen a handful of times. This specimen was PBMCs, taken before TCRalphabeta/CD19-depleted stem cell transplant. This TCR came from a boy under three years old with acute myeloid leukemia, due to receive a stem cell transplant. The rearrangement uses TRBV29-1 and TRBJ1-2; TRBD1 aligns across 9 bases. CDR3 sequence reads: CSVERDRVYGYTF. CDR3 coding DNA: TGCAGCGTTGAAAGGGACAGGGTCTATGGCTACACCTTC.